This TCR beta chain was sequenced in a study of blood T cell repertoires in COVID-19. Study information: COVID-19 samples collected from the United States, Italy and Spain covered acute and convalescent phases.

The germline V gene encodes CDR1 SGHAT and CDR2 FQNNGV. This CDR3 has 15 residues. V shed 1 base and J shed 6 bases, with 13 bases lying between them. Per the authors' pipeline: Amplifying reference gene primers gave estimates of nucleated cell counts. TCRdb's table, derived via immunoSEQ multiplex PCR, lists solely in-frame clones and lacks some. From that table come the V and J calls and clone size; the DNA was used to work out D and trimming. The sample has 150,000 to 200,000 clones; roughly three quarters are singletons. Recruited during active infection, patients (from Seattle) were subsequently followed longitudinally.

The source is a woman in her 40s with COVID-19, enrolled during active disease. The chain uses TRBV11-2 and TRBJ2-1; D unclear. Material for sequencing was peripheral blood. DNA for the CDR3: TGTGCCAGCAGCTTAGCCGGAGAGTTGAGCAATGAGCAGTTCTTC. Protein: CASSLAGELSNEQFF.